This TCR beta chain was observed in a study of Graves' ophthalmopathy and Graves' hyperthyroidism. CDR3 regions of TCR beta were amplified from RNA transcripts. HTBI primers were used in a first-round RT-PCR, which preceded a second-round multiplex PCR. TCRdb processed the multiplex PCR reads anew with MiXCR; each CDR3 protein has one entry. Among about 500,000 distinct CDR3 sequences, approximately 15% were seen once, and the ten largest hold approximately 9.8%. The V gene lost 4 bases and the J gene lost 0 bases, with 13 bases spanning the gap. CDR3 size: 17 residues. In germline, CDR1 is MNHNS, CDR2 SASEGT.

This receptor was identified in a woman between 25 and 40 years old with Graves' ophthalmopathy. This chain links TRBV6-1 with TRBJ1-6; D not resolved. The sample taken for sequencing was blood. The CDR3 DNA reads as TGTGCCAGCAGTGGGACGGCAGCTAGCTCCTATAATTCACCCCTCCACTTT. It translates to CASSGTAASSYNSPLHF.